The clone carrying this T cell receptor (beta chain) was seen a few times. The data originate from a study of blood T cell repertoires in COVID-19. Study summary: From T cells, B-cell-depleted T cells, or PBMCs came the material, which was cDNA or gDNA.

Original data processing: Scientists estimated how many nucleated cells there were by amplifying reference gene primers. Produced via immunoSEQ multiplex PCR; TCRdb's table is partial and in-frame only. The V and J calls and clone size were taken over from that table, and D and trimming were inferred from the DNA. The data show tens of thousands of clones, about 88% seen once. The CDR3 has 13 residues. Germline CDR1 and CDR2: SGHRS and YFSETQ. V dropped 4 bases and J dropped 6; count of bases not matched to a gene: 6. This TCR was sampled from a human donor in a cohort sampled during active COVID-19. The sequencing sample was made of peripheral blood. The V gene is TRBV5-1, the J gene TRBJ2-7; 8 nucleotides align to TRBD2. CDR3 amino acids: CASSPGTRGEQYF. In DNA form, the CDR3 reads TGCGCCAGCAGCCCAGGGACTAGAGGCGAGCAGTACTTC.